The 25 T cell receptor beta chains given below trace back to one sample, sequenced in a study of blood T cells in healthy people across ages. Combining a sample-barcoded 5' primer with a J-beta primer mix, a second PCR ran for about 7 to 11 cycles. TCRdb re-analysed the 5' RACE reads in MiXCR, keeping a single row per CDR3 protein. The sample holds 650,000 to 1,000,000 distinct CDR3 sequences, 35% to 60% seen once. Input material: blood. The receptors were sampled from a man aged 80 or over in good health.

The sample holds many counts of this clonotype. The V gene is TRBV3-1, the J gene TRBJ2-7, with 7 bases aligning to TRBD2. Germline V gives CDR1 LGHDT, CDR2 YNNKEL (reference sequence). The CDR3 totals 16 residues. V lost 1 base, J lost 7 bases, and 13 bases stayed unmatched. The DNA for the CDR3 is TGTGCCAGCAGCCAAGCAACACTAGCGCCGGGTGGGGAGCAGTACTTC. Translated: CASSQATLAPGGEQYF.

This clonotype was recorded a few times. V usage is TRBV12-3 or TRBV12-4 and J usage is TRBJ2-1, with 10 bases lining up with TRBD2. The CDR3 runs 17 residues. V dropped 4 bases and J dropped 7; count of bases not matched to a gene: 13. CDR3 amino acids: CASSWRGSGRAVNEQFF. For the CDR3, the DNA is TGTGCCAGCAGTTGGAGGGGGAGCGGGAGGGCCGTTAATGAGCAGTTCTTC.

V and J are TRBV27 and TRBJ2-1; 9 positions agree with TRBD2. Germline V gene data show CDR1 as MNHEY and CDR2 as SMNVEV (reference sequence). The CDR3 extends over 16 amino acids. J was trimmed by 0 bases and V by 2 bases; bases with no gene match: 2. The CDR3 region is CASSLGLANSYNEQFF. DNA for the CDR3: TGTGCCAGCAGTTTAGGACTAGCGAACTCCTACAATGAGCAGTTCTTC.

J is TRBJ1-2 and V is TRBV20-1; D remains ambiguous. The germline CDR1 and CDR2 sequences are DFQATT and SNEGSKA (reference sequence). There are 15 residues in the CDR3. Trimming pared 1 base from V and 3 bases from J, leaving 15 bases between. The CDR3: CSARAHGILHYGYTF. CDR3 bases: TGCAGTGCTAGAGCCCACGGTATTCTCCACTATGGCTACACCTTC.

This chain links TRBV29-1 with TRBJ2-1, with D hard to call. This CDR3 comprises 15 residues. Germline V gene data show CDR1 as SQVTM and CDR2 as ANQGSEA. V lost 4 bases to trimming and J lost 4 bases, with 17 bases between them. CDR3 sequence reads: CSVGASQNTYNEQFF. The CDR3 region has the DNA TGCAGCGTTGGGGCGAGTCAAAACACTTACAATGAGCAGTTCTTC.

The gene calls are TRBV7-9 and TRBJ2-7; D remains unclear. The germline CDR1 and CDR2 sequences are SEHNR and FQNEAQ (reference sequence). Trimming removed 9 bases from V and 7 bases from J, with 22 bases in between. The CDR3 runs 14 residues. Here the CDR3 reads CASKTASSYNEQYF. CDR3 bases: TGTGCCAGTAAAACAGCAAGCTCCTACAATGAGCAGTACTTC.

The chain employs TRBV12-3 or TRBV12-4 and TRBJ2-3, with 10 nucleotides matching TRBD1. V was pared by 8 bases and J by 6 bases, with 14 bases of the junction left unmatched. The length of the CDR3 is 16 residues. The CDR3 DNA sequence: TGTGCCAGCGGACAGGGGGATAGAGGGCTCGCGGATACGCAGTATTTT. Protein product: CASGQGDRGLADTQYF.

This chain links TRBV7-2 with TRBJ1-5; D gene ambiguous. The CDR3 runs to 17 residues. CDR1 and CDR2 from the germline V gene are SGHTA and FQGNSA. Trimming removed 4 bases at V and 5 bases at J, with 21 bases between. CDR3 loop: CASSSGGSKPSYQPQHF. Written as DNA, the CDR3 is TGTGCCAGCAGCTCAGGAGGATCCAAGCCCTCTTATCAGCCCCAGCATTTT.

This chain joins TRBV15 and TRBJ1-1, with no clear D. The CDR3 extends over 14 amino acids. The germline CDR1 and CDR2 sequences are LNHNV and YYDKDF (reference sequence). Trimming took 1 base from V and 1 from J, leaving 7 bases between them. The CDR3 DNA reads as TGTGCCACCAGCAGAGTCGGGCGGAACACTGAAGCTTTCTTT. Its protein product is CATSRVGRNTEAFF.

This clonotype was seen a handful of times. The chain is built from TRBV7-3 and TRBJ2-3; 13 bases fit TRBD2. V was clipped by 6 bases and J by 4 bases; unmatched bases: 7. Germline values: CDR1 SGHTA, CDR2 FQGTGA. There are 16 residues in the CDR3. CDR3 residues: CASRNRLAGGSDTQYF. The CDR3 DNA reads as TGTGCCAGCAGGAATCGACTAGCGGGAGGCTCAGATACGCAGTATTTT.

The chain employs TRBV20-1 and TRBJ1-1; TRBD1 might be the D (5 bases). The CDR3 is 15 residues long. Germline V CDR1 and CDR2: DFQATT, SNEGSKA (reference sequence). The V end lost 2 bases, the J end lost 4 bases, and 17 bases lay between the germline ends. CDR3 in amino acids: CSARSPAGVRTEAFF. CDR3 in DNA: TGCAGTGCTAGATCCCCAGCGGGGGTTCGCACTGAAGCTTTCTTT.

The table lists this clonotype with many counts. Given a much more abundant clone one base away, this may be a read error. In DNA, the CDR3 is TGTGCCACCAGCAGAGATCTGGGAAGGACGGGCGCAGATACGCAGTATTTT. Protein product: CATSRDLGRTGADTQYF. The rearrangement links TRBV15 to TRBJ2-3; D is undetermined. The CDR3 sequence is 17 residues long. Trimming took off 0 bases at V and 4 bases at J, with 17 bases between the two ends. From germline, CDR1 is LNHNV and CDR2 YYDKDF (reference sequence).

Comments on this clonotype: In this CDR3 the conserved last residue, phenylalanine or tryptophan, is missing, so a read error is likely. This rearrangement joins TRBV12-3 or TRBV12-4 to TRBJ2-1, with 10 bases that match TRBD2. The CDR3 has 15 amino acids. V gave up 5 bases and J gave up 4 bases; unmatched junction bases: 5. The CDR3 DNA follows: TGTGCCAGCAGTCCGAGGACTAGCGGATACAATGAGCAGTTCGTC. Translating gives CASSPRTSGYNEQFV.

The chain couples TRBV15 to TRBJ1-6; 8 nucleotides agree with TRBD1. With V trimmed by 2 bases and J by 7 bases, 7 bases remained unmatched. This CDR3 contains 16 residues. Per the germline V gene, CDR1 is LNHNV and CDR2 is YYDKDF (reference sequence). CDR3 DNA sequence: TGTGCCACCAGCAGAACCCGGACAGGGAAGAATTCACCCCTCCACTTT. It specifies CATSRTRTGKNSPLHF. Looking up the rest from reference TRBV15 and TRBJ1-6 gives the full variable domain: DAMVIQNPRYQVTQFGKPVTLSCSQTLNHNVMYWYQQKSSQAPKLLFHYYDKDFNNEADTPDNFQSRRPNTSFCFLDIRSPGLGDTAMYLCATSRTRTGKNSPLHFGNGTRLTVT.

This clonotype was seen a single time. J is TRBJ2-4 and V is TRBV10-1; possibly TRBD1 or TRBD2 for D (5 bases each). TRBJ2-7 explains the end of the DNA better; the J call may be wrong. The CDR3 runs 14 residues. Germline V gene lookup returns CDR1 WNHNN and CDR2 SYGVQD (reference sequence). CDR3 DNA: TGCGCCAGCAGTGCACGAGGGGCGATACACGAGCAGTACTTC. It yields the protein CASSARGAIHEQYF.

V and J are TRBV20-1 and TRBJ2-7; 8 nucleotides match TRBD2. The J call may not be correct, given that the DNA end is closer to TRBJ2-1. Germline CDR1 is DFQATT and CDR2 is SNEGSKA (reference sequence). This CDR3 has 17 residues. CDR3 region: CSPGGAGKSGNPHEQFF. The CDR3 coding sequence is TGCAGCCCGGGAGGGGCAGGTAAAAGCGGAAACCCCCACGAGCAGTTCTTC.

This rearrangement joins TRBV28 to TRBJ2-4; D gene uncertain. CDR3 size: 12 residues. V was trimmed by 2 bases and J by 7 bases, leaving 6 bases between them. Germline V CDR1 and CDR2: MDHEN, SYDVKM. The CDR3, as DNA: TGTGCCAGCAGTTTAGAGTGGAACATTCAGTACTTC. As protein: CASSLEWNIQYF.

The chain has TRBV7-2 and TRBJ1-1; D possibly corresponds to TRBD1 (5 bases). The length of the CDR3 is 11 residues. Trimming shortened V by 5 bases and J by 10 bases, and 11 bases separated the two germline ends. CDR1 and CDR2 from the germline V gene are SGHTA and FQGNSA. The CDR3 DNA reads TGTGCCAGCAGCCCCGCGGGGGGAGCTTTCTTT. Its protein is CASSPAGGAFF.

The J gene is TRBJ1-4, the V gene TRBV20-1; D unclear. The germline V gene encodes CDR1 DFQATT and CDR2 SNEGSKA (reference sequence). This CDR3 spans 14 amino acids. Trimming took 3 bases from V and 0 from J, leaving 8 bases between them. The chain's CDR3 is CSASTGATNEKLFF. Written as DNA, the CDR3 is TGCAGTGCTAGTACCGGAGCAACTAATGAAAAACTGTTTTTT.

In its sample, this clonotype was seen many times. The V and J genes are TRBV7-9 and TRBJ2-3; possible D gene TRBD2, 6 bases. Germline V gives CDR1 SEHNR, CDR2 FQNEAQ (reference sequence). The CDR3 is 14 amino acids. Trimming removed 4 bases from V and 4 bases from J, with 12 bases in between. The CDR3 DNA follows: TGTGCCAGCAGCTGGGGGACTCAGGCAGATACGCAGTATTTT. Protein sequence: CASSWGTQADTQYF.

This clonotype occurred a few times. The CDR3 DNA is TGTGCCAGCAGAAAGTCTAGCGTTGTACCAGATACGCAGTATTTT. Residues: CASRKSSVVPDTQYF. The J gene is TRBJ2-3, the V gene TRBV6-5; D perhaps matches TRBD2 (6 bases). The CDR3 length is 15 residues. Germline V lookup: CDR1 MNHEY, CDR2 SVGAGI. V was clipped by 6 bases and J by 4 bases, with 17 bases between them.

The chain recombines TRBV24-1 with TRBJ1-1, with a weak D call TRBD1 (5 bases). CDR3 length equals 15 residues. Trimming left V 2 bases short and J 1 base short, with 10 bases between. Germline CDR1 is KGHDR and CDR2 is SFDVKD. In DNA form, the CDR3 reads TGTGCCACCAGTGATTCGGGGGGAGGGAACACTGAAGCTTTCTTT. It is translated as CATSDSGGGNTEAFF.

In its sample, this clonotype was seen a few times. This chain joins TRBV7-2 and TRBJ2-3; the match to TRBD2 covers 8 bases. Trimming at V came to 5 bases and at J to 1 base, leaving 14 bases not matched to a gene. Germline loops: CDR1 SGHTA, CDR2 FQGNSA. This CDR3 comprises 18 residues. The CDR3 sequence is CASSAQPPTSAGTDTQYF. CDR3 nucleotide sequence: TGTGCCAGCAGCGCCCAGCCTCCGACTAGCGCGGGCACAGATACGCAGTATTTT.

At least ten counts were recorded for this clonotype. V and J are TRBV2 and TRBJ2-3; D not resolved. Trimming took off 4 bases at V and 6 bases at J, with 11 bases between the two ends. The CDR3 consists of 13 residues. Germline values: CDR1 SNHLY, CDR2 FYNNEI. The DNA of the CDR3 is TGTGCCAGCAGTGCACTCTCTAGGGATACGCAGTATTTT. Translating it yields CASSALSRDTQYF.

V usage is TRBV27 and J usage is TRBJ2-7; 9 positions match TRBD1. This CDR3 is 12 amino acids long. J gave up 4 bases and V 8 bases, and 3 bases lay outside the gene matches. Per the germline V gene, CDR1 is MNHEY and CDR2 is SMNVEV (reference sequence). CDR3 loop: CASGTGIYEQYF. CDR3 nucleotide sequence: TGTGCCAGCGGGACAGGGATATACGAGCAGTACTTC.